The T cell receptor beta chain under discussion was sequenced for a study of Graves' ophthalmopathy and Graves' hyperthyroidism. In donors with ophthalmopathy, activity was moderate-to-severe, with CAS ≥3, NOSPECS ≥4 and duration under 3 months. Clinical symptoms, serum thyroxine, TRAb, thyroid ultrasound and orbital computed tomography were relied on for diagnosis. PBMCs were obtained from 9 to 10 ml of fresh peripheral blood. The sequenced template was RNA, covering the TCR beta CDR3 region. RT-PCR with HTBI primers came first, then second-round multiplex PCR. Each CDR3 protein gets one entry after TCRdb re-called the multiplex PCR reads with MiXCR. The table includes almost 750,000 distinct CDR3 sequences, about 44% detected once. A remark on this clonotype: What it binds is not known.

The CDR3 length is 12 residues. CDR1 is MGHDK and CDR2 is SYGVNS in the germline V gene. V was cut by 11 bases and J by 3 bases, with 13 bases left in between. Study outcomes and limitations: Most expanded thyroid clonotypes above 0.001 frequency also appeared in blood.

The chain employs TRBV25-1 and TRBJ1-2; D is possibly TRBD1 (5 bases). Sequencing was carried out using peripheral blood. The sequence was collected from an adult man with Graves' ophthalmopathy. CDR3 coding DNA: TGTGCCCCAGTGAGGGGAGACTATGGCTACACCTTC. It encodes CAPVRGDYGYTF.